This TCR beta chain came from a study of immune evolution from preneoplasia to lung adenocarcinoma. Study-level findings and limits: Clonality was highest in normal lung, lower in later-stage lesions apparently.

Regarding this clone: The antigen is not known.

Sequenced by immunoSEQ multiplex PCR; TCRdb stores in-frame clones only, minus some. The table shows 9,000 to 10,000 clones, with 88% occurring only once. Between the mid-2010s and the late 2010s, patients underwent resection in Japan or China. Histologic diagnosis was independently verified by two lung pathologists. Premalignant or tumor cells were enriched by macro-dissection after pathologic assessment. The CDR3 has 16 residues. Germline CDR1 SGDLS, CDR2 YYNGEE. The V and J ends lost 0 bases and 5 bases, in that order; junction bases with no gene match: 6. This sequence originates from a person between 65 and 79 years old with invasive lung adenocarcinoma. Some clones in this sample may be carry-over from other donors' samples. Source material: FFPE invasive lung adenocarcinoma tissue. This chain links TRBV9 with TRBJ2-1, with 9 bases fitting TRBD1. The CDR3 loop reads CASSVEGRTGDNEQFF. CDR3 DNA: TGTGCCAGCAGCGTAGAAGGGAGGACAGGGGACAATGAGCAGTTCTTC.